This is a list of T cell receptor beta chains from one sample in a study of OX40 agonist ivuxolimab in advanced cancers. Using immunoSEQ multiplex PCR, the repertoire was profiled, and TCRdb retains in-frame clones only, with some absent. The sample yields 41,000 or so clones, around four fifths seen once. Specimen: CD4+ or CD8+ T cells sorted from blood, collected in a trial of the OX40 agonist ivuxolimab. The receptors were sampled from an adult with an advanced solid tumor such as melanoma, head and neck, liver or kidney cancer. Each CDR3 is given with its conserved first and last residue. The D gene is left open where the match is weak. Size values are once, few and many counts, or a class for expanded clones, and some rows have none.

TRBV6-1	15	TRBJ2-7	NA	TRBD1	CASSANRGYSYEQYF	TGTGCCAGCAGTGCTAACAGGGGTTACTCCTACGAGCAGTACTTC
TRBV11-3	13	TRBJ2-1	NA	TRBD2	CASSDRRGDEQFF	TGTGCCAGCAGCGACCGGCGGGGGGATGAGCAGTTCTTC
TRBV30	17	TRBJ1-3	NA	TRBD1	CAWSAGQGKVGGNTIYF	TGTGCCTGGAGTGCCGGACAGGGGAAAGTAGGTGGAAACACCATATATTTT
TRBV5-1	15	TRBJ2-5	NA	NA	CASRGGRGSQETQYF	TGCGCCAGCAGGGGGGGCAGGGGGTCCCAAGAGACCCAGTACTTC
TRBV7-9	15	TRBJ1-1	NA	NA	CASSKSGQPNTEAFF	TGTGCCAGCAGCAAATCAGGGCAGCCGAACACTGAAGCTTTCTTT
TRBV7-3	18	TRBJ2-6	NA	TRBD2	CASSAWTSGFSGANVLTF	TGTGCCAGCAGCGCGTGGACTAGCGGATTCTCTGGGGCCAACGTCCTGACTTTC
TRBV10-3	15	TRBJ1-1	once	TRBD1	CASSRYPTGRTEAFF	TGTGCCAGCAGCAGATATCCGACAGGGAGGACTGAAGCTTTCTTT
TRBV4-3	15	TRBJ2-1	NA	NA	CASSQVGDRYNEQFF	TGCGCCAGCAGCCAAGTAGGGGACCGCTACAATGAGCAGTTCTTC
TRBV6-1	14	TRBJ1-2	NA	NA	CASKSQTGAHGYTF	TGTGCCAGCAAATCACAAACGGGGGCGCATGGCTACACCTTC
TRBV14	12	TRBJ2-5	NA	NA	CASSQVQETQYF	TGTGCCAGCAGCCAAGTCCAAGAGACCCAGTACTTC
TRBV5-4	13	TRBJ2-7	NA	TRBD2	CASSLGLADEQYF	TGTGCCAGCAGCTTGGGACTAGCGGACGAGCAGTACTTC
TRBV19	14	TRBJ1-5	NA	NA	CASSMGGLNQPQHF	TGTGCCAGTAGTATGGGTGGCCTCAATCAGCCCCAGCATTTT
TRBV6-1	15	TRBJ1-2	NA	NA	CASSEGLGQNYGYTF	TGTGCCAGCAGTGAAGGGTTGGGTCAGAACTATGGCTACACCTTC
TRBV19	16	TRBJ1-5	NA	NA	CASSPGRWVGDQPQHF	TGTGCCAGTAGTCCCGGGCGCTGGGTAGGGGATCAGCCCCAGCATTTT
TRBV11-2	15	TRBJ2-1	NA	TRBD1	CASSERQGAYNEQFF	TGTGCCAGCAGCGAACGACAGGGGGCATACAATGAGCAGTTCTTC
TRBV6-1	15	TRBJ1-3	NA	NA	CASSEAVGSGNTIYF	TGTGCCAGCAGTGAAGCGGTGGGCTCTGGAAACACCATATATTTT
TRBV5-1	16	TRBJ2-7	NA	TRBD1	CASSLAGTGVTYEQYF	TGCGCCAGCAGCTTGGCCGGAACAGGGGTGACCTACGAGCAGTACTTC
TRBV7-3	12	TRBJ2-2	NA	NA	CASSFEGGELFF	TGTGCCAGCAGCTTCGAAGGAGGGGAGCTGTTTTTT
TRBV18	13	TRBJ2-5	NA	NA	CASSLGRGETQYF	TGTGCCAGCTCTTTGGGACGAGGAGAGACCCAGTACTTC
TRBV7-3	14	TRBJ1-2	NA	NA	CASTPLGSNYGYTF	TGTGCCAGCACCCCGCTGGGCAGTAACTATGGCTACACCTTC
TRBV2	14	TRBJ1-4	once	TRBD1	CASSPDRGFEKLFF	TGTGCCAGCAGTCCGGACAGGGGGTTTGAAAAACTGTTTTTT
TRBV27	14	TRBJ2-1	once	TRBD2	CASSFGTSRNEQFF	TGTGCCAGCAGTTTTGGGACTAGTAGGAATGAGCAGTTCTTC
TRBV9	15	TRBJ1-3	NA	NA	CASSSYPSSGNTIYF	TGTGCCAGCAGCTCTTACCCGAGCTCTGGAAACACCATATATTTT
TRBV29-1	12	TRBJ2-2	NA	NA	CSVSIYTGELFF	TGCAGCGTTTCTATATACACCGGGGAGCTGTTTTTT
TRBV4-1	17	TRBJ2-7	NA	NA	CASRRGGKTGRGGEQYF	TGCGCCAGCAGACGGGGCGGGAAGACGGGCAGAGGGGGCGAGCAGTACTTC
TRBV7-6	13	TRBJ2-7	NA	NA	CASSRGGGYEQYF	TGTGCCAGCAGTCGGGGTGGGGGCTACGAGCAGTACTTC
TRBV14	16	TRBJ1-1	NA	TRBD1	CASSPRAGGADTEAFF	TGTGCCAGCAGCCCCCGGGCAGGGGGCGCGGACACTGAAGCTTTCTTT
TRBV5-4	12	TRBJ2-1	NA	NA	CASSWTYNEQFF	TGTGCCAGCAGCTGGACTTACAATGAGCAGTTCTTC
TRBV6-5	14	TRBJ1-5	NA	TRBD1	CASSWGTGDQPQHF	TGTGCCAGCAGTTGGGGGACAGGGGATCAGCCCCAGCATTTT
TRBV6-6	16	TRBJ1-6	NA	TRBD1	CASSRGTASYNSPLHF	TGTGCCAGCAGTCGAGGGACAGCATCATATAATTCACCCCTCCACTTT
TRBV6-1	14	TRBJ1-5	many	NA	CASRLEVGNQPQHF	TGTGCCAGCAGACTTGAGGTAGGCAATCAGCCCCAGCATTTT
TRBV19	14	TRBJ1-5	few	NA	CASSPYRTNQPQHF	TGTGCCAGTAGCCCCTACAGGACCAATCAGCCCCAGCATTTT
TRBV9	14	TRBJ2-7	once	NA	CASSPRVVPYEQYF	TGTGCCAGCAGCCCCCGCGTGGTCCCCTACGAGCAGTACTTC
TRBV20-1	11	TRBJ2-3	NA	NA	CSARSIDTQYF	TGCAGTGCAAGATCGATAGATACGCAGTATTTT
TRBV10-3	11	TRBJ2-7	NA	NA	CATSFSYEQYF	TGTGCCACCTCCTTCTCCTACGAGCAGTACTTC
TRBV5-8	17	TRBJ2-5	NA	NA	CASSLVGGGAGQETQYF	TGTGCCAGCAGCTTGGTTGGGGGGGGCGCTGGACAAGAGACCCAGTACTTC